Presented here are 7 T cell receptor beta chains from one specimen sequenced in a study of shared clonotypes between healthy human individuals. Assay used: immunoSEQ multiplex PCR; TCRdb lists only in-frame clones, some missing. This sample has about 2.3 million clones, with approximately 95% found just once. Specimen: naive CD4+ T cells from PBMCs. Subset specified: CD45RA+ positively selected. These receptors were taken from a young man in good health. Some clones in this sample may be carry-over from other donors' samples.

On this clone: At the DNA level, this CDR3 is encoded by other sequences in the same sample as well. This sequence joins TRBV5-1 and TRBJ2-2; TRBD2 agrees at 14 bases. Germline values: CDR1 SGHRS, CDR2 YFSETQ. V was pared by 4 bases and J by 3 bases, with 5 bases of the junction left unmatched. The CDR3 extends over 17 amino acids. CDR3 sequence reads: CASSLGLAGVDTGELFF. Written as DNA, the CDR3 is TGCGCCAGCAGCCTGGGACTAGCGGGAGTCGACACCGGGGAGCTGTTTTTT.

This chain connects TRBV19 to TRBJ2-3; TRBD2 matches 9 bases. CDR1 LNHDA and CDR2 SQIVND come from the germline V gene (reference sequence). V trimming: 3 bases; J trimming: 3 bases; junction bases outside the gene matches: 1. The CDR3 covers 14 residues. CDR3 in DNA: TGTGCCAGTAGTATTAGCGGGAGAACAGATACGCAGTATTTT. Amino acids: CASSISGRTDTQYF. Using reference TRBV19 and TRBJ2-3 for the parts outside the CDR3, the full variable domain is DGGITQSPKYLFRKEGQNVTLSCEQNLNHDAMYWYRQDPGQGLRLIYYSQIVNDFQKGDIAEGYSVSREKKESFPLTVTSAQKNPTAFYLCASSISGRTDTQYFGPGTRLTVL.

The sample holds one count of this clone. The rearrangement uses TRBV28 and TRBJ1-1; tentatively, D is TRBD1 (6 bases). This CDR3 spans 11 amino acids. The germline V gene has CDR1 MDHEN and CDR2 SYDVKM. Trimming pared 7 bases from V and 9 bases from J, leaving 12 bases between. The CDR3 region is CASTSWGQAFF. In DNA, the CDR3 is TGTGCCAGCACCTCATGGGGGCAAGCTTTCTTT.

To note about this clone: In the same sample, other DNA sequences code for this CDR3. The chain employs TRBV7-9 and TRBJ1-1; the D gene is possibly TRBD1 (6 bases). The CDR3 extends over 13 amino acids. The germline CDR1 and CDR2 sequences are SEHNR and FQNEAQ (reference sequence). The ends were cut back, 2 bases at V and 4 bases at J, with 8 bases in the middle. Written as DNA, the CDR3 is TGTGCCAGCAGCTTATCCAGGGGCACTGAAGCTTTCTTT. This sequence encodes CASSLSRGTEAFF.

A word on this clone: The same CDR3 arises from other DNA sequences in this sample as well. The chain couples TRBV6-5 to TRBJ2-7, with D unresolved. The CDR3 covers 12 residues. Germline V gene lookup returns CDR1 MNHEY and CDR2 SVGAGI. V gave up 0 bases and J gave up 4 bases, with 4 bases separating them. The CDR3 bases are TGTGCCAGCAGTTACTCGCGGTACGAGCAGTACTTC. It translates to CASSYSRYEQYF.

In the case of this clone: The sample has other DNA sequences that encode this CDR3 too. The chain recombines TRBV27 with TRBJ1-3; D call uncertain. The germline gives CDR1 MNHEY, CDR2 SMNVEV (reference sequence). This CDR3 spans 14 amino acids. V lost 5 bases and J 0 bases, leaving 8 bases between the germline ends. CDR3 residues: CASSPQYSGNTIYF. The DNA of the CDR3 is TGTGCCAGCAGTCCCCAATACTCTGGAAACACCATATATTTT.

The chain combines TRBV28 with TRBJ2-7; D unresolved. There are 16 residues in the CDR3. The germline gives CDR1 MDHEN, CDR2 SYDVKM. Deletions cut 3 bases from V and 5 bases from J, with 20 bases between. CDR3 protein: CASSFLDRLGRHEQYF. In nucleotides, the CDR3 is TGTGCCAGCAGTTTTCTTGACCGTCTGGGTCGCCACGAGCAGTACTTC.